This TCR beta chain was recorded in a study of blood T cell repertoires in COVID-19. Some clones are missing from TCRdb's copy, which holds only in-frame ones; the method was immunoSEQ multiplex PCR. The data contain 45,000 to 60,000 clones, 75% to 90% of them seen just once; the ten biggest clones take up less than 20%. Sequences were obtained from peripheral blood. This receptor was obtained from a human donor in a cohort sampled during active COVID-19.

The CDR3 protein is CASSPDWFTEAFF. The CDR3 DNA reads as TGTGCCAGCAGCCCCGACTGGTTCACTGAAGCTTTCTTT. J is TRBJ1-1 and V is TRBV3-1 (or the pseudogene TRBV3-2), with D hard to call. The CDR3 loop spans 13 amino acids. The V gene's germline CDR1 is LGHDT and CDR2 YNNKEL (reference sequence). V shed 4 bases and J shed 4 bases, with 10 bases lying between them.